The 25 T cell receptor beta chains given below trace back to one sample, sequenced in a study of CD8 T cells in Susac syndrome. After extraction with the RNeasy kit, roughly 0.45 to 1 ug of the RNA was reverse transcribed using random hexamers. TCRdb redid the calling of the immunoSEQ multiplex PCR reads with MiXCR, one entry per CDR3 protein. The table shows about 120,000 distinct CDR3 sequences, with about 90% occurring only once. Sequenced material: CD4+ T cells from PBMCs. The receptors come from a human donor in good health.

The chain uses TRBV7-9 and TRBJ1-1, with 9 bases aligning to TRBD1. The length of the CDR3 is 15 residues. Losses at the gene ends were 6 bases for V and 6 bases for J; bases not matched to a gene: 11. Germline CDR1 SEHNR, CDR2 FQNEAQ (reference sequence). The CDR3 coding sequence is TGTGCCAGCAGAGGGGACAGGGTTTTGTTCTCTGAAGCTTTCTTT. Amino acids: CASRGDRVLFSEAFF.

The CDR3 region is CASRPGQSGANVLTF. CDR3 nucleotides: TGTGCCAGCAGACCGGGACAGTCTGGGGCCAACGTCCTGACTTTC. The rearrangement uses TRBV7-9 and TRBJ2-6; 7 nucleotides agree with TRBD1. The CDR3 runs 15 residues. Trimming cost V 6 bases and J 1 base; bases outside gene matches: 3. The germline gives CDR1 SEHNR, CDR2 FQNEAQ (reference sequence). Drawing the rest from reference TRBV7-9 and TRBJ2-6, the complete variable domain is DTGVSQNPRHKITKRGQNVTFRCDPISEHNRLYWYRQTLGQGPEFLTYFQNEAQLEKSRLLSDRFSAERPKGSFSTLEIQRTEQGDSAMYLCASRPGQSGANVLTFGAGSRLTVL.

The rearrangement links TRBV7-9 to TRBJ2-1; 9 bases agree with TRBD2. The CDR3 is 16 residues long. The junction had 10 bases not matched to a gene; V was cut back by 3 bases and J by 7 bases. Germline V CDR1 and CDR2: SEHNR, FQNEAQ (reference sequence). The CDR3: CASSFPQAGGMNEQFF. In nucleotides, the CDR3 is TGTGCCAGCAGCTTTCCACAAGCGGGGGGAATGAATGAGCAGTTCTTC.

The chain carries TRBV29-1 and TRBJ1-4, with unresolved D. Germline V gene lookup returns CDR1 SQVTM and CDR2 ANQGSEA. Trimming removed 5 bases at V and 4 bases at J, with 5 bases between. CDR3 length: 11 residues. This CDR3 reads CSVSGNEKLFF. DNA of the CDR3: TGCAGCGTTTCCGGTAATGAAAAACTGTTTTTT. Full variable domain (missing parts from reference TRBV29-1 and TRBJ1-4): SAVISQKPSRDICQRGTSLTIQCQVDSQVTMMFWYRQQPGQSLTLIATANQGSEATYESGFVIDKFPISRPNLTFSTLTVSNMSPEDSSIYLCSVSGNEKLFFGSGTQLSVL.

V usage is TRBV27 and J usage is TRBJ2-5; D remains unclear. V was pared by 5 bases and J by 2 bases, with 18 bases between. There are 16 residues in the CDR3. Germline V gives CDR1 MNHEY, CDR2 SMNVEV (reference sequence). CDR3 region: CASSRKLGALQETQYF. The DNA of the CDR3 is TGTGCCAGCAGTCGTAAACTTGGAGCCCTACAAGAGACCCAGTACTTC.

The V call is TRBV30, the J call TRBJ2-1; 7 bases match TRBD2. The germline V gene encodes CDR1 GTSNPN and CDR2 SVGIG (reference sequence). J lost 8 bases, V lost 5 bases, and 15 bases had no gene match. The CDR3 sequence is 15 residues long. This CDR3 reads CAWDKHEAGADEQFF. The DNA for the CDR3 is TGTGCCTGGGATAAACATGAGGCGGGAGCAGATGAGCAGTTCTTC.

The chain uses TRBV20-1 and TRBJ2-5; D ambiguous. V was shortened by 0 bases and J by 7 bases, with 3 bases between the two germline ends. Germline CDR1 DFQATT, CDR2 SNEGSKA (reference sequence). The CDR3 has 10 amino acids. This CDR3 reads CSARDGTQYF. CDR3 DNA: TGCAGTGCTAGAGATGGGACCCAGTACTTC.

This clonotype showed up just once. V gene TRBV9 combines with J gene TRBJ2-1; 10 bases agree with TRBD2. Germline V gene sequence: CDR1 SGDLS, CDR2 YYNGEE. V gave up 4 bases and J gave up 6 bases; unmatched junction bases: 7. The CDR3 totals 15 residues. The CDR3 nucleotides read TGTGCCAGCAGCCCAGGGACTAGCGTCTTCAATGAGCAGTTCTTC. This sequence encodes CASSPGTSVFNEQFF. The full variable domain, rest sourced from reference TRBV9 and TRBJ2-1, is DSGVTQTPKHLITATGQRVTLRCSPRSGDLSVYWYQQSLDQGLQFLIQYYNGEERAKGNILERFSAQQFPDLHSELNLSSLELGDSALYFCASSPGTSVFNEQFFGPGTRLTVL.

This sequence joins TRBV15 and TRBJ2-5; unclear D gene. Germline V CDR1 and CDR2: LNHNV, YYDKDF (reference sequence). CDR3 length: 13 amino acids. Trimming took off 9 bases at V and 3 bases at J, with 14 bases between the two ends. CDR3 nucleotide sequence: TGTGCCACGGGTGTAAGTGGCGAAGAGACCCAGTACTTC. It codes for CATGVSGEETQYF.

The table lists this clonotype with a count of one. The chain carries TRBV20-1 and TRBJ2-3; TRBD2 matches at 11 bases. Germline V gene sequence: CDR1 DFQATT, CDR2 SNEGSKA (reference sequence). Losses at the gene ends were 2 bases for V and 0 bases for J; bases not matched to a gene: 13. The CDR3 length is 19 residues. The CDR3 here is CSARLLASGGLQSTDTQYF. The CDR3 DNA reads TGCAGTGCTAGATTATTGGCTAGCGGGGGGCTCCAGAGCACAGATACGCAGTATTTT.

The V gene is TRBV27, the J gene TRBJ2-7; no clear D gene. The CDR3 covers 13 residues. Trimming removed 2 bases at V and 2 bases at J, with 7 bases between. Germline assignment: CDR1 MNHEY and CDR2 SMNVEV (reference sequence). CDR3 coding DNA: TGTGCCAGCAGTTTAGCAGAAGCCTACGAGCAGTACTTC. It specifies CASSLAEAYEQYF.

This clonotype has more than one count but fewer than ten. The CDR3 protein is CASQRRSSGNTIYF. Written as DNA, the CDR3 is TGTGCCAGCCAGCGGCGGAGCTCTGGAAACACCATATATTTT. The V gene is TRBV18, the J gene TRBJ1-3, with D hard to call. CDR3 length equals 14 residues. V dropped 8 bases and J dropped 0 bases, with 11 bases sitting between them. Germline CDR1 and CDR2: KGHSH and LQKENI.

This clonotype was recorded only once. The chain combines TRBV9 with TRBJ2-7, with D perhaps matching TRBD1 (5 bases). The ends were cut back, 0 bases at V and 2 bases at J, with 12 bases in the middle. This CDR3 has 15 residues. Looked up from germline, CDR1 is SGDLS and CDR2 is YYNGEE. The CDR3 region has the DNA TGTGCCAGCAGCGTAGGCAAGGGGATAACCTACGAGCAGTACTTC. Residues: CASSVGKGITYEQYF.

The chain is built from TRBV30 and TRBJ1-1, with TRBD1 matching over 9 bases. Germline CDR1 GTSNPN, CDR2 SVGIG (reference sequence). The CDR3 is 14 residues long. J gave up 10 bases and V 1 base, and 10 bases lay outside the gene matches. CDR3 bases: TGTGCCTGGAGTGAGAGACAGGGGGGCGCACCAGCTTTCTTT. Translating gives CAWSERQGGAPAFF. The full variable domain, rest sourced from reference TRBV30 and TRBJ1-1, is SQTIHQWPATLVQPVGSPLSLECTVEGTSNPNLYWYRQAAGRGLQLLFYSVGIGQISSEVPQNLSASRPQDRQFILSSKKLLLSDSGFYLCAWSERQGGAPAFFGQGTRLTVV.

This clonotype was seen more than once but under ten times. The chain combines TRBV7-8 with TRBJ2-5; TRBD1 is a possible D gene (6 bases). This CDR3 is 16 amino acids long. Germline lookup yields CDR1 SGHVS and CDR2 FQNEAQ. V was pared by 2 bases and J by 7 bases, with 20 bases between. The chain's CDR3 is CASSLSRNGGPGTQYF. CDR3 in DNA: TGTGCCAGCAGCTTAAGCCGAAATGGGGGCCCCGGGACCCAGTACTTC.

The J gene is TRBJ1-1, the V gene TRBV4-3; a possible D gene is TRBD1 (6 bases). Germline-derived CDR1 and CDR2 are LGHNA and YSLEER. Trimming removed 0 bases at V and 5 bases at J, with 16 bases between. This CDR3 contains 16 residues. The chain's CDR3 is CASSQDLNMRGTEAFF. The DNA of the CDR3 is TGCGCCAGCAGCCAAGATCTCAATATGAGGGGGACTGAAGCTTTCTTT.

The V and J genes are TRBV25-1 and TRBJ1-1, with a tentative D call TRBD1 (5 bases). Germline CDR1 reads MGHDK; CDR2 reads SYGVNS. This CDR3 region has 16 residues. The V end lost 10 bases, the J end lost 2 bases, and 23 bases lay between the germline ends. CDR3 coding DNA: TGTGCCACCCAAGGTTATAAACATGGGGGAAACACTGAAGCTTTCTTT. Translating it yields CATQGYKHGGNTEAFF.

The rearrangement joins TRBV7-9 to TRBJ2-1, with 9 positions matching TRBD1. The CDR3 spans 16 residues. Trimming took 5 bases from V and 10 from J; bases not matched to a gene: 15. CDR1 and CDR2 (germline): SEHNR, FQNEAQ (reference sequence). CDR3: CASSHLMGQGGSEQFF. The DNA of the CDR3 is TGTGCCAGCAGCCACCTAATGGGACAGGGAGGCTCGGAGCAGTTCTTC.

This CDR3 reads CASSFNPVTGELFF. The DNA for the CDR3 is TGTGCCAGCAGCTTTAATCCAGTCACCGGGGAGCTGTTTTTT. The V gene is TRBV7-9, the J gene TRBJ2-2; D remains ambiguous. Germline assignment: CDR1 SEHNR and CDR2 FQNEAQ (reference sequence). This CDR3 comprises 14 residues. V was cut by 3 bases and J by 4 bases, with 9 bases left in between.

The CDR3 DNA reads TGCGCCAGCACCACCTCAGGGATCGGGGCCTACGAGCAGTACTTC. Translated: CASTTSGIGAYEQYF. The chain joins TRBV5-1 to TRBJ2-7; D possibly uses TRBD1 or TRBD2 (5 bases each). The CDR3 runs to 15 residues. Germline CDR1 reads SGHRS; CDR2 reads YFSETQ. Trimming removed 6 bases from V and 2 bases from J, with 18 bases in between.

The V gene is TRBV20-1, the J gene TRBJ2-7; TRBD2 matches 12 bases. The ends lost 0 bases at V and 3 bases at J; junction bases unmatched: 9. The germline V gene has CDR1 DFQATT and CDR2 SNEGSKA (reference sequence). The CDR3 contains 17 residues. The CDR3 DNA reads as TGCAGTGCTAGAGATTTGACTAGCGGGGGCGTACTCTACGAGCAGTACTTC. Protein product: CSARDLTSGGVLYEQYF.

The chain recombines TRBV7-2 with TRBJ1-2; TRBD1 matches at 8 bases. CDR3 length equals 15 residues. Trimming at V came to 2 bases and at J to 7 bases, leaving 9 bases not matched to a gene. Germline CDR1 is SGHTA and CDR2 is FQGNSA. The CDR3 nucleotides are TGTGCCAGCAGCTTATCTCAGGGGGCATTGACTGGCTACACCTTC. It yields the protein CASSLSQGALTGYTF.

This clonotype has more than one count but fewer than ten. The chain has TRBV7-2 and TRBJ2-5; no clear D gene. V lost 3 bases and J 4 bases, leaving 9 bases between the germline ends. CDR1 SGHTA and CDR2 FQGNSA come from the germline V gene. The CDR3 is made up of 13 amino acids. The CDR3 bases are TGTGCCAGCAGCTTGGGTCAAAGAGAGACCCAGTACTTC. Protein: CASSLGQRETQYF.

The chain has TRBV7-9 and TRBJ1-4, with D hard to call. V lost 3 bases, J lost 6 bases, and 11 bases lay in between. CDR1 and CDR2 (germline): SEHNR, FQNEAQ (reference sequence). The CDR3 covers 14 residues. Here the CDR3 reads CASSFWGLDEKLFF. The CDR3 DNA reads as TGTGCCAGCAGCTTCTGGGGTTTGGATGAAAAACTGTTTTTT. Full variable domain (remainder filled in from reference TRBV7-9 and TRBJ1-4): DTGVSQNPRHKITKRGQNVTFRCDPISEHNRLYWYRQTLGQGPEFLTYFQNEAQLEKSRLLSDRFSAERPKGSFSTLEIQRTEQGDSAMYLCASSFWGLDEKLFFGSGTQLSVL.

This chain links TRBV5-4 with TRBJ2-7, with 10 bases aligning to TRBD2. Losses at the gene ends were 2 bases for V and 7 bases for J; bases not matched to a gene: 6. This CDR3 has 14 amino acids. The germline gives CDR1 SGHNT, CDR2 YYREEE (reference sequence). The CDR3: CASSFVAGGGEQYF. The CDR3 bases are TGTGCCAGCAGCTTCGTAGCGGGGGGTGGAGAGCAGTACTTC.